The present T cell receptor beta chain was sequenced within a study of T-cell reconstitution after alpha-beta-depleted transplantation in children (dated by TCRdb to 2016 to 2017). Regarding the complete study: Using TCR repertoire profiling, the study followed T-cell immune reconstitution in a quantitative way in children after TCRalphabeta/CD19-depleted allogeneic hematopoietic cell transplantation.

Trimming costs V 7 bases and J 12 bases, and their ends lie 8 bases apart. The germline V gene supplies CDR1 SQVTM and CDR2 ANQGSEA. Measured from the cysteine to the phenylalanine, the CDR3 is 8 residues long. Only the CDR3 region is kept as DNA, spanning 24 bases read in frame from base 1. There are many counts of this clonotype. No antigen is known for it. Base quality data are lacking; no much larger clone is found one base away. The library was prepared using PCR. Data came from an Illumina HiSeq 2500. To normalize quantification of the TCRbeta repertoire, the TCR libraries were built with molecular barcoding that relied on unique molecular identifiers. Starting from the raw public reads, TCRdb applied fastp trimming at Q25, assembled clones with MiXCR and retained in-frame beta chains. Rows with a matching CDR3 protein are joined into one entry that keeps the most common DNA and genes. Counted in this sample were some 250,000 distinct CDR3 sequences; around 13% of them appeared once. The biggest ten clones account for over 2.5% of the sample.

This receptor was obtained from a human donor who donated a stem cell graft to a child with acute lymphoblastic leukemia. The chain was built from TRBV29-1 and TRBJ2-3, with the D gene uncertain. Sequenced material: PBMCs from the stem cell graft donor, taken from the stem cell graft. The CDR3 loop reads CSASDQYF. DNA sequence: TGCAGCGCCTCGGATCAGTATTTT.